These 10 T cell receptor beta chains were all obtained from the same sample, sequenced in a study of blood T cell repertoires in COVID-19. Generated by immunoSEQ multiplex PCR, the TCRdb table keeps only in-frame clones and is missing some. This sample has roughly 70,000 clones; 91% occur once, and the top ten carry about an eighth. The sequencing input was peripheral blood. These receptor sequences come from a human donor with active COVID-19. The donor label of this sample is uncertain.

V is TRBV21-1 and J is TRBJ1-5; the table gives TRBD1 as D, unverified against the DNA. TRBV21-1 has pseudogene status. The CDR3 consists of 14 residues. CDR3 nucleotide sequence: TGTGCCAGGACGCGACAGCGAAGAGGTCAGCCCCAGCATTTT. It translates to CARTRQRRGQPQHF.

V and J are TRBV11-3 and TRBJ1-4; no definite D call. The V and J ends lost 6 bases and 7 bases respectively, with 15 bases between them. The CDR3 loop spans 14 amino acids. Per germline, CDR1 SGHNT and CDR2 YENEEA. Here the CDR3 reads CASSPGGGSEKLFF. CDR3 nucleotides: TGTGCCAGCAGTCCCGGCGGCGGCTCTGAAAAACTGTTTTTT.

This chain uses TRBV21-1 with TRBJ1-6; no DNA check was done on the table's D call, TRBD1. TRBV21-1 is given as a pseudogene. The length of the CDR3 is 14 residues. CDR3 DNA: TGTGCCAGCGGAGACGACAGGTATAATTCACCCCTCCACTTT. It yields the protein CASGDDRYNSPLHF.

The chain carries TRBV28 and TRBJ2-1; 9 bases are shared with TRBD2. Trimming took 5 bases from V and 8 from J; bases not matched to a gene: 16. Germline V gene sequence: CDR1 MDHEN, CDR2 SYDVKM. The CDR3 is 17 residues long. CDR3 coding DNA: TGTGCCAGCAGTGCCGGTGGGGCGGGAGGGCCCTTGTATGAGCAGTTCTTC. Its translation is CASSAGGAGGPLYEQFF.

The V call is TRBV7-2, the J call TRBJ1-6, with D possibly being TRBD1 (5 bases). Trimming took 5 bases from V and 8 from J, leaving 13 bases between them. The CDR3 is made up of 14 amino acids. Germline assignment: CDR1 SGHTA and CDR2 FQGNSA. CDR3 nucleotide sequence: TGTGCCAGCAGCACTGACAGCCCCTATTCACCCCTCCACTTT. Translated: CASSTDSPYSPLHF.

The J gene is TRBJ2-1, the V gene TRBV3-1 (or the pseudogene TRBV3-2); TRBD2 aligns across 7 bases. Germline values: CDR1 LGHDT, CDR2 YNNKEL (reference sequence). Trimming removed 3 bases from V and 4 bases from J; junction bases left unmatched: 9. The CDR3 sequence is 16 residues long. The CDR3: CASSQGSGYAYNEQFF. CDR3 DNA: TGTGCCAGCAGCCAGGGTAGCGGGTATGCGTACAATGAGCAGTTCTTC.

The rearrangement links TRBV6-1 to TRBJ2-7; no clear D. Germline V gene sequence: CDR1 MNHNS, CDR2 SASEGT. The V end was cut by 3 bases, the J end by 0 bases, with 3 bases between. CDR3 size: 12 residues. In nucleotides, the CDR3 is TGTGCCAGCAGTGACAGCTCCTACGAGCAGTACTTC. Protein sequence: CASSDSSYEQYF.

The chain couples TRBV9 to TRBJ2-3, with TRBD1 as a possible D gene (6 bases). V was shortened by 0 bases and J by 4 bases, with 6 bases between the two germline ends. The CDR3 has 13 residues. Germline CDR1 and CDR2: SGDLS and YYNGEE. The CDR3 DNA is TGTGCCAGCAGCGTAGAGGGGGCAGATACGCAGTATTTT. This gives the protein CASSVEGADTQYF.

The chain recombines TRBV15 with TRBJ2-4; 7 bases map to TRBD1. CDR3 length: 14 residues. Per the germline V gene, CDR1 is LNHNV and CDR2 is YYDKDF (reference sequence). Trimming took 4 bases from V and 9 from J; bases not matched to a gene: 9. CDR3 sequence reads: CATSMPGTEGIQYF. The CDR3, as DNA: TGTGCCACCAGCATGCCCGGGACAGAGGGCATTCAGTACTTC.

The chain links TRBV19 to TRBJ2-3; 10 bases match TRBD1. V dropped 4 bases and J dropped 4; count of bases not matched to a gene: 11. Germline CDR1 is LNHDA and CDR2 is SQIVND (reference sequence). The CDR3 sequence is 17 residues long. CDR3 sequence reads: CASSTPRRTGGADTQYF. The CDR3, as DNA: TGTGCCAGTAGTACCCCCCGCCGGACAGGGGGGGCAGATACGCAGTATTTT.